These T cell receptor beta chains were read from a single sample in a study of T cell repertoires in cytomegalovirus infection. These receptors have no known antigen. TCRdb reprocessed the reads with MiXCR, giving one entry per CDR3 protein. The sample has around 500,000 distinct CDR3 sequences, approximately 46% seen once. The source material was cultured PBMCs, sampled from culture after CMV antigen stimulation. All receptors derive from a human donor in good health (CMV status not recorded). Some clones in this sample may be carry-over from other donors' samples. CDR3s include the opening cysteine and the closing phenylalanine or tryptophan. Fields, in order: V gene, clone size, J gene, D gene, CDR3 DNA, CDR3 protein. D genes are given only for firm matches. Expanded clones are given a class, and other clones once, few, many or no size at all.

>TRBV7-2|.|TRBJ2-5|.
TGTGCCAGCAGCTTATGGATGGAGACCCAGTACTTC
CASSLWMETQYF
>TRBV7-3|few|TRBJ1-5|TRBD1
TGTGCCAGCAGTCGGACAGGGGGCTCGGGGAGCAATCAGCCCCAGCATTTT
CASSRTGGSGSNQPQHF
>TRBV27|few|TRBJ1-2|TRBD1
TGTGCCAGCAGCCCAGGACAGGTTTGGTTCTATGGCTACACCTTC
CASSPGQVWFYGYTF
>TRBV6-2/TRBV6-3|.|TRBJ1-5|.
TGTGCCAGCAGACCCCGATGGAGCAATCAGCCCCAGCATTTT
CASRPRWSNQPQHF
>TRBV4-3|few|TRBJ1-6|TRBD1
TGCGCCAGCAGCCGGGACAGGGTGAATTCACCCCTCCACTTT
CASSRDRVNSPLHF
>TRBV5-8|few|TRBJ1-6|.
TGTGCCAGCAGCTTGGTCCGACAGGCTCGGAATAATTCACCCCTCCACTTT
CASSLVRQARNNSPLHF
>TRBV7-6|.|TRBJ2-2|.
TGTGCCAGCAGCGGCACAGGGAGGGGGCGAGGCGGGGAGCTGTTTTTT
CASSGTGRGRGGELFF
>TRBV4-1|.|TRBJ1-5|.
TGCGCCAGCAGCCAAGGGGGGACACAGAGCAATCAGCCCCAGCATTTT
CASSQGGTQSNQPQHF
>TRBV7-9|.|TRBJ1-2|TRBD1
TGTGCCAGCACCCAAACAGGGGCTCGCTATGGCTACACCTTC
CASTQTGARYGYTF
>TRBV4-3|.|TRBJ2-1|TRBD2
TGCGCCAGCAGCCGATTCAGGGGGACTAGCGAGCAGTTCTTC
CASSRFRGTSEQFF
>TRBV7-6|few|TRBJ1-2|.
TGTGCCAGCAGCTTAGACCGCCGGGGCAACTATGGCTACACCTTC
CASSLDRRGNYGYTF
>TRBV5-1|.|TRBJ2-1|TRBD2
TGCGCCAGCAGCTCCACTAGCGGGGCTAACTACAATGAGCAGTTCTTC
CASSSTSGANYNEQFF
>TRBV7-9|few|TRBJ2-7|.
TGTGCCAGCAGCTTAGCGCGGAAGGACAGACCCTACGAGCAGTACTTC
CASSLARKDRPYEQYF
>TRBV6-1|.|TRBJ1-1|.
TGTGCCAGCGGTGAGACAGGCGCCTTCCCTGAAGCTTTCTTT
CASGETGAFPEAFF
>TRBV7-2|.|TRBJ2-1|.
TGTGCCAGCAGCCCCCTCGGGGGCTATCACTATGAGCAGTTCTTC
CASSPLGGYHYEQFF
>TRBV12-3/TRBV12-4|.|TRBJ1-2|TRBD1
TGTGCCAGCAGTAAGACAGGGGCCGACTATGGCTACACCTTC
CASSKTGADYGYTF
>TRBV12-3/TRBV12-4|few|TRBJ2-3|.
TGTGCCAGCACCACTCTAACAACGCAGTATTTT
CASTTLTTQYF
>TRBV11-2|.|TRBJ2-4|TRBD2
TGTGCCAGCAGCTCGCTAGCGGTAGCCAAAAACATTCAGTACTTC
CASSSLAVAKNIQYF
>TRBV11-1|few|TRBJ1-6|.
TGTGCCAGCAGCTCTGGACAGCCGGGGTTGCCCCTCCACTTT
CASSSGQPGLPLHF
>TRBV6-2/TRBV6-3|.|TRBJ2-1|.
TGTGCCAGCAGAACCCCTCTTTTGGGGCCCTCCTACAATGAGCAGTTCTTC
CASRTPLLGPSYNEQFF
>TRBV29-1|.|TRBJ2-5|.
TGCAGCGTTTCGACAGGCGCAGAGACCCAGTACTTC
CSVSTGAETQYF
>TRBV11-1|few|TRBJ2-3|TRBD2
TGTGCCAGCAGCGCAGAGGTTGCGGGGGCAGATACGCAGTATTTT
CASSAEVAGADTQYF
>TRBV19|.|TRBJ2-2|.
TGTGCCAGTAGTATGGGGAGTCCCGGCACCGGGGAGCTGTTTTTT
CASSMGSPGTGELFF
>TRBV6-2/TRBV6-3|.|TRBJ1-2|.
TGTGCCAGCAGTACCTACACGGGATTCGACCTTTACTATGGCTACACCTTC
CASSTYTGFDLYYGYTF
>TRBV11-2|.|TRBJ2-3|.
TGTGCCAGCAGCTTAATGGCGGCAATTAGCACAGATACGCAGTATTTT
CASSLMAAISTDTQYF
>TRBV7-2|few|TRBJ2-5|TRBD2
TGTGCCAGCAGCCTGGGACTAGCGGGAGTCGGCGAGACCCAGTACTTC
CASSLGLAGVGETQYF
>TRBV6-1|few|TRBJ2-5|.
TGTGCCAGCACAACCCGACAGGCGAAGGGCCGACAAGAGACCCAGTACTTC
CASTTRQAKGRQETQYF
>TRBV7-6|.|TRBJ2-1|.
TGTGCCAGCAGCTCGGGTGGGGCCTACAATGAGCAGTTCTTC
CASSSGGAYNEQFF
>TRBV7-2|few|TRBJ2-3|.
TGTGCCAGCAGCTTAACTCCGTCCACAGATACGCAGTATTTT
CASSLTPSTDTQYF
>TRBV12-3/TRBV12-4|.|TRBJ2-1|TRBD2
TGTGCCAGCAGTTTAGGCGGGGGGCTAGCCAATGAGCAGTTCTTC
CASSLGGGLANEQFF
>TRBV6-1|few|TRBJ2-3|TRBD2
TGTGCCAGCAGTGAACCAGCGGGGGGCACAGATACGCAGTATTTT
CASSEPAGGTDTQYF
>TRBV5-6|.|TRBJ2-1|.
TGTGCCAGCAGCTTGGTTCGGGAGAACAGGGGATTCAATGAGCAGTTCTTC
CASSLVRENRGFNEQFF